The 28 T cell receptor beta chains in this list originate from one sample, sequenced in a study of blood T cells in healthy people across ages. Through a sample-barcoded 5' primer and a J-beta primer mix, a second PCR was run for about 6 to 12 cycles. One entry per CDR3 protein results from TCRdb running MiXCR on the 5' RACE reads. The sample has 700,000 to 900,000 distinct CDR3 sequences; around 24% are singletons. The sample was also reused in another study, on T cells of mothers and their children.

The sequenced sample was blood. The source is a boy between 10 and 17 years old in good health.

This clonotype was detected only a few times. J is TRBJ1-2 and V is TRBV20-1; 7 bases match TRBD1. Germline V lookup: CDR1 DFQATT, CDR2 SNEGSKA (reference sequence). The V segment lost 5 bases and the J segment 3 bases; nucleotides outside the gene matches: 15. The CDR3 is 16 amino acids. DNA of the CDR3: TGCAGTGCTCAAAAACCTCACAGGGGTTCGGACTATGGCTACACCTTC. Amino acid sequence: CSAQKPHRGSDYGYTF.

V is TRBV29-1 and J is TRBJ2-1; 11 bases match TRBD2. The germline CDR1 and CDR2 sequences are SQVTM and ANQGSEA. The V gene end was trimmed by 0 bases and the J gene end by 6 bases; junction bases not matched to a gene: 4. CDR3 length equals 15 residues. The CDR3 sequence: CSVEELAGGPNEQFF. The CDR3 bases are TGCAGCGTTGAAGAGCTAGCGGGGGGACCCAATGAGCAGTTCTTC.

This clonotype occurred once. CDR3 DNA sequence: TGTGCCAGCAAGCAGACAGGGCACTATGGCTACACCTTC. It yields the protein CASKQTGHYGYTF. The chain recombines TRBV2 with TRBJ1-2, with TRBD1 identical over 7 bases. V lost 7 bases and J lost 3; bases outside the gene matches: 5. Germline CDR1 and CDR2: SNHLY and FYNNEI. The CDR3 has 13 amino acids.

This clonotype was counted only a few times. The chain recombines TRBV27 with TRBJ1-1; no firm D call. The CDR3 covers 14 residues. The V gene's germline CDR1 is MNHEY and CDR2 SMNVEV (reference sequence). V shed 0 bases and J shed 4 bases, with 9 bases lying between them. The CDR3 is CASSLSIHGTEAFF. CDR3 bases: TGTGCCAGCAGTTTATCTATCCACGGCACTGAAGCTTTCTTT.

A remark on this clonotype: At one end, the junction sequence differs from germline, possibly due to a read error. V gene TRBV5-1 combines with J gene TRBJ1-6; 9 bases map to TRBD1. The germline V gene encodes CDR1 SGHRS and CDR2 YFSETQ. The CDR3 runs 16 residues. This CDR3 reads CASRTSGQGHNSPHHF. The DNA of the CDR3 is TGCGCCAGCAGAACGTCGGGACAGGGACATAATTCACCCCACCACTTT.

Only a few counts were recorded for this clonotype. The gene calls are TRBV5-5 and TRBJ2-3; D possibly corresponds to TRBD1 (6 bases). The ends were cut back, 2 bases at V and 3 bases at J, with 10 bases in the middle. CDR3 size: 14 residues. CDR1 and CDR2 (germline): SGHKS, YYEKEE (reference sequence). The CDR3 DNA sequence: TGTGCCAGCAGCTTCTGGACAGCGACAGATACGCAGTATTTT. It codes for CASSFWTATDTQYF.

V and J are TRBV30 and TRBJ1-1; possible D gene TRBD1, 5 bases. Germline CDR1 and CDR2: GTSNPN and SVGIG (reference sequence). V gave up 2 bases and J gave up 4 bases, with 11 bases separating them. The CDR3 has 13 amino acids. CDR3 bases: TGTGCCTGGAGTTCTCGGGGCTCCACTGAAGCTTTCTTT. Amino acid sequence: CAWSSRGSTEAFF.

This clonotype appeared a few times. This chain connects TRBV24-1 to TRBJ2-3, with TRBD2 matching 7 bases. Germline-derived CDR1 and CDR2 are KGHDR and SFDVKD. V was pared by 10 bases and J by 0 bases, with 12 bases of the junction left unmatched. CDR3 length equals 16 residues. The CDR3 protein is CATGGRGAWSTDTQYF. The CDR3 bases are TGTGCCACTGGAGGGAGGGGAGCGTGGAGCACAGATACGCAGTATTTT.

This clonotype came up a few times. The chain is built from TRBV11-1 and TRBJ2-7, with D unclear. Per germline, CDR1 SGHAT and CDR2 FQDESV (reference sequence). Between the trimmed V and J ends, which lost 5 bases and 7 bases, there was a span of 9 bases. The CDR3 consists of 11 residues. The CDR3 region is CASSVTLEQYF. CDR3 coding DNA: TGTGCCAGCAGCGTTACCCTAGAGCAGTACTTC.

This clonotype was counted only a few times. The chain joins TRBV11-2 to TRBJ1-2, with a possible D match to TRBD1 (6 bases). The germline V gene has CDR1 SGHAT and CDR2 FQNNGV. This CDR3 is built from 16 residues. Trimming pared 2 bases from V and 1 base from J, leaving 14 bases between. CDR3 residues: CASSLKSGADNYGYTF. CDR3 bases: TGTGCCAGCAGCTTAAAGTCAGGGGCAGATAACTATGGCTACACCTTC.

This clonotype has only a few counts. The gene calls are TRBV5-1 and TRBJ1-4; D gene uncertain. Germline V gene sequence: CDR1 SGHRS, CDR2 YFSETQ. The CDR3 runs 15 residues. Trimming left V 4 bases short and J 0 bases short, with 10 bases between. The CDR3 nucleotides read TGCGCCAGCAGCGGCCGAGATGCAACTAATGAAAAACTGTTTTTT. This encodes CASSGRDATNEKLFF.

In this sample, this clonotype turned up a few times. The V call is TRBV12-3 or TRBV12-4, the J call TRBJ1-4; D is unclear. The CDR3 loop spans 13 amino acids. V shed 5 bases and J shed 11 bases, with 15 bases lying between them. This CDR3 is CASSLWASEKLFF. CDR3 DNA sequence: TGTGCCAGCAGTCTCTGGGCCTCAGAGAAACTGTTTTTT.

This chain uses TRBV4-2 with TRBJ1-2; the match to TRBD1 covers 7 bases. The V gene's germline CDR1 is LGHNA and CDR2 YNFKEQ. V shed 4 bases and J 4 bases; nucleotides not matched to a gene: 12. The CDR3 is made up of 16 amino acids. CDR3 DNA sequence: TGTGCCAGCAGCCTACGAGAGCAGGGGGGCTTCTATGGCTACACCTTC. Amino acid sequence: CASSLREQGGFYGYTF.

On this clonotype: Germline is not matched at one junction end, which may reflect a read error. The chain combines TRBV9 with TRBJ2-7; TRBD1 or TRBD2 may be the D gene (5 bases each). There are 15 residues in the CDR3. CDR1 SGDLS and CDR2 YYNGEE come from the germline V gene. Here the CDR3 reads CASSRGRRTSYEQYF. In DNA form, the CDR3 reads TGTGCCAGCAGCCGGGGACGCAGGACGTCCTACGAGCAGTATTTC.

This clonotype was detected only once. An end of the junction differs from the germline gene, which may be a read error. The gene calls are TRBV5-1 and TRBJ2-6; the D gene is possibly TRBD1 (6 bases). This CDR3 region has 17 residues. Germline lookup yields CDR1 SGHRS and CDR2 YFSETQ. CDR3 in DNA: TGCTCCAGCAGCTTGGCCGGCAGGGGAGCTGGGGCCAACGTCCTGACTTTC. Protein sequence: CSSSLAGRGAGANVLTF.

The CDR3 is CASSIDREQTQYF. CDR3 nucleotide sequence: TGTGCCAGTAGTATCGACAGGGAACAGACCCAGTACTTC. V usage is TRBV19 and J usage is TRBJ2-5, with 7 bases identical to TRBD1. Per germline, CDR1 LNHDA and CDR2 SQIVND (reference sequence). The CDR3 is made up of 13 amino acids. V lost 3 bases and J lost 6; bases outside the gene matches: 4.

This clonotype was detected ten times or more. V is TRBV5-1 and J is TRBJ2-1; D ambiguous. The CDR3 length is 15 residues. The ends were cut back, 7 bases at V and 5 bases at J, with 19 bases in the middle. The germline V gene encodes CDR1 SGHRS and CDR2 YFSETQ. The CDR3 here is CASEDEPQRNNEQFF. The CDR3 DNA reads TGCGCCAGCGAGGACGAGCCCCAACGGAACAATGAGCAGTTCTTC.

The chain uses TRBV5-1 and TRBJ1-5, with D unclear. This CDR3 is 15 amino acids long. Trimming shortened V by 4 bases and J by 0 bases, and 11 bases separated the two germline ends. Germline V gene sequence: CDR1 SGHRS, CDR2 YFSETQ. The CDR3 protein is CASSPDFYSNQPQHF. As DNA, the CDR3 is TGCGCCAGCAGCCCGGACTTCTATAGCAATCAGCCCCAGCATTTT.

CDR3 coding DNA: TGTGCCAGCAGTCCAAAAGACAGGGGGCTGTACAATGAGCAGTTCTTC. Encoded protein: CASSPKDRGLYNEQFF. The chain joins TRBV27 to TRBJ2-7; TRBD1 matches 10 bases. The J call may be faulty, since TRBJ2-1 better matches the DNA end. Germline V CDR1 and CDR2: MNHEY, SMNVEV (reference sequence). The CDR3 loop spans 16 amino acids.

This clonotype turned up a few times. V gene TRBV15 combines with J gene TRBJ1-3; no clear D gene. Germline assignment: CDR1 LNHNV and CDR2 YYDKDF (reference sequence). This CDR3 is 15 amino acids long. Trimming took 5 bases from V and 0 from J, leaving 11 bases between them. The CDR3 is CATSLGTYSGNTIYF. CDR3 in DNA: TGTGCCACCAGCCTTGGCACCTACTCTGGAAACACCATATATTTT.

This clonotype came up a few times. The V gene is TRBV5-1, the J gene TRBJ2-5, with D perhaps given as TRBD1 or TRBD2 (6 bases each). The J call is in doubt because the DNA end fits TRBJ2-7 better. CDR3 size: 14 residues. Germline-derived CDR1 and CDR2 are SGHRS and YFSETQ. CDR3 sequence: CASSLDTGASEQYF. The DNA of the CDR3 is TGCGCCAGCAGCTTGGATACGGGGGCGAGCGAGCAGTACTTC.

The chain is built from TRBV29-1 and TRBJ2-5, with 9 bases lining up with TRBD2. This CDR3 is 13 amino acids long. V shed 7 bases and J 4 bases; nucleotides not matched to a gene: 7. The germline V gene encodes CDR1 SQVTM and CDR2 ANQGSEA. As DNA, the CDR3 is TGCAGCGCCGAGGCGGGGGGGCCAGAGACCCAGTACTTC. It codes for CSAEAGGPETQYF.

This clonotype showed up just a few times. The chain recombines TRBV7-9 with TRBJ1-2; possibly TRBD1 for D (5 bases). CDR3 length: 15 residues. V lost 5 bases and J 2 bases, leaving 15 bases between the germline ends. Germline values: CDR1 SEHNR, CDR2 FQNEAQ (reference sequence). This CDR3 reads CASSPSGGANYGYTF. In DNA, the CDR3 is TGTGCCAGCAGCCCCTCGGGAGGGGCCAACTATGGCTACACCTTC. Together with reference TRBV7-9 and TRBJ1-2, the CDR3 gives the full variable domain: DTGVSQNPRHKITKRGQNVTFRCDPISEHNRLYWYRQTLGQGPEFLTYFQNEAQLEKSRLLSDRFSAERPKGSFSTLEIQRTEQGDSAMYLCASSPSGGANYGYTFGSGTRLTVV.

The chain uses TRBV18 and TRBJ1-2; tentative D call: TRBD1 (5 bases). Germline V gives CDR1 KGHSH, CDR2 LQKENI. The CDR3 is made up of 16 amino acids. Trimming took off 6 bases at V and 7 bases at J, with 24 bases between the two ends. The CDR3 is CASSRTRDAGVVGYTF. In nucleotides, the CDR3 is TGTGCCAGCTCGCGCACCCGGGACGCCGGCGTGGTTGGCTACACCTTC.

This chain joins TRBV6-6 and TRBJ2-7, with D uncertain. CDR3 length: 12 amino acids. Between the trimmed V and J ends, which lost 2 bases and 6 bases, there was a span of 8 bases. Germline CDR1 reads MNHNY; CDR2 reads SVGAGI (reference sequence). The CDR3 sequence: CASSYVGPEQYF. The CDR3 bases are TGTGCCAGCAGTTACGTAGGGCCCGAGCAGTACTTC.

This clonotype was seen a handful of times. The J gene is TRBJ1-1, the V gene TRBV9; perhaps TRBD1 as D (5 bases). Germline V gives CDR1 SGDLS, CDR2 YYNGEE. Trimming took 4 bases from V and 5 from J, leaving 18 bases between them. The CDR3 runs 15 residues. CDR3 in DNA: TGTGCCAGCAGCTTGGGACGGGTGGGGTGGACTGAAGCTTTCTTT. Amino acid sequence: CASSLGRVGWTEAFF. Complete variable domain (other parts from reference TRBV9 and TRBJ1-1): DSGVTQTPKHLITATGQRVTLRCSPRSGDLSVYWYQQSLDQGLQFLIQYYNGEERAKGNILERFSAQQFPDLHSELNLSSLELGDSALYFCASSLGRVGWTEAFFGQGTRLTVV.

The chain joins TRBV2 to TRBJ2-7; D gene unclear. The CDR3 totals 12 residues. The V gene lost 6 bases and the J gene lost 6 bases, with 12 bases spanning the gap. CDR1 SNHLY and CDR2 FYNNEI come from the germline V gene. The CDR3 coding sequence is TGTGCCAGCAGGGACCTCGGGCCCGAGCAGTACTTC. This translates into CASRDLGPEQYF.

There are a few counts of this clonotype. The junction does not match germline at one end; this may be a read error. The rearrangement links TRBV11-2 to TRBJ1-3; D call uncertain. CDR3 length: 15 amino acids. CDR1 and CDR2 (germline): SGHAT, FQNNGV. Written as DNA, the CDR3 is TGTGCCAGCAGCTTAGTACCCGTCTCTGAAAACACCATATATTTT. Its translation: CASSLVPVSENTIYF.